The 11 T cell receptor beta chains below were found in one sample sequenced in a study of OX40 agonist ivuxolimab in advanced cancers. The data were produced by immunoSEQ multiplex PCR, yet TCRdb's version contains in-frame clones alone and is incomplete. In the table there are 40,000 to 50,000 clones, about nine tenths of which are singletons. The sequenced sample was CD4+ or CD8+ T cells sorted from blood, obtained in a trial of the OX40 agonist ivuxolimab. These receptors all stem from an adult with an advanced solid tumor such as melanoma, head and neck, liver or kidney cancer.

This clone has just one count. CDR3 protein: CASRRTDRNTGELFF. The DNA for the CDR3 is TGTGCCAGCAGACGGACCGACCGTAACACCGGGGAGCTGTTTTTT. The chain employs TRBV27 and TRBJ2-2; D gene ambiguous. With 6 bases removed from V and 2 bases from J, the gap between germline ends came to 13 bases. The CDR3 is 15 residues long. Germline CDR1 reads MNHEY; CDR2 reads SMNVEV (reference sequence).

In DNA form, the CDR3 reads TGTGCCAGTAGTGCACCGGGACAGGGAAATAATTCACCCCTCCACTTT. This translates into CASSAPGQGNNSPLHF. This rearrangement joins TRBV19 to TRBJ1-6; 9 bases are shared with TRBD1. The CDR3 is 16 amino acids. The V gene end was trimmed by 5 bases and the J gene end by 5 bases; junction bases not matched to a gene: 7. CDR1 is LNHDA, CDR2 SQIVND, per germline (reference sequence). Variable domain in full (rest from reference TRBV19 and TRBJ1-6): DGGITQSPKYLFRKEGQNVTLSCEQNLNHDAMYWYRQDPGQGLRLIYYSQIVNDFQKGDIAEGYSVSREKKESFPLTVTSAQKNPTAFYLCASSAPGQGNNSPLHFGNGTRLTVT.

The V and J genes are TRBV2 and TRBJ2-7; D unresolved. The CDR3 extends over 14 amino acids. The V end was cut by 0 bases, the J end by 0 bases, with 6 bases between. CDR1 and CDR2 (germline): SNHLY, FYNNEI. CDR3 DNA: TGTGCCAGCAGTGAAGCGGGTTTCTCCTACGAGCAGTACTTC. Translated: CASSEAGFSYEQYF.

The V gene is TRBV5-4, the J gene TRBJ2-1; 9 bases fit TRBD2. Germline V gene lookup returns CDR1 SGHNT and CDR2 YYREEE (reference sequence). V trimming: 6 bases; J trimming: 6 bases; junction bases outside the gene matches: 13. This CDR3 region has 16 residues. This chain's CDR3 is CASTSVRLAGSNEQFF. The DNA for the CDR3 is TGTGCCAGCACCTCCGTGAGGCTAGCGGGAAGCAATGAGCAGTTCTTC.

J is TRBJ2-1 and V is TRBV7-3; TRBD2 matches 7 bases. This CDR3 comprises 13 residues. Trimming took 3 bases from V and 7 from J; bases not matched to a gene: 3. Germline CDR1 reads SGHTA; CDR2 reads FQGTGA. The CDR3 here is CASSLGGPNEQFF. The CDR3 coding sequence is TGTGCCAGCAGCTTGGGAGGGCCTAATGAGCAGTTCTTC.

Only a few counts were recorded for this clone. The rearrangement joins TRBV7-3 to TRBJ1-1, with a possible D match to TRBD1 (5 bases). The CDR3 sequence is 13 residues long. V was shortened by 5 bases and J by 5 bases, with 12 bases between the two germline ends. The germline V gene has CDR1 SGHTA and CDR2 FQGTGA. As DNA, the CDR3 is TGTGCCAGCAGCATTACCAGGGAAACTGAAGCTTTCTTT. It translates to CASSITRETEAFF.

This chain joins TRBV6-1 and TRBJ1-5; D gene uncertain. Looked up from germline, CDR1 is MNHNS and CDR2 is SASEGT. The V gene lost 7 bases and the J gene lost 4 bases, with 8 bases spanning the gap. This CDR3 has 12 amino acids. CDR3 sequence: CASTDRNQPQHF. The CDR3, as DNA: TGTGCCAGCACCGACCGAAATCAGCCCCAGCATTTT.

The chain uses TRBV18 and TRBJ1-1, with a weak D call TRBD1 (6 bases). Trimming removed 4 bases from V and 1 base from J, with 13 bases in between. The CDR3 sequence is 15 residues long. Germline-derived CDR1 and CDR2 are KGHSH and LQKENI. The CDR3 DNA reads TGTGCCAGCTCACTCAGGGGAATGCCGAACACTGAAGCTTTCTTT. As protein: CASSLRGMPNTEAFF.

A single count supports this clone. V gene TRBV19 combines with J gene TRBJ1-4; D is uncertain. The germline CDR1 and CDR2 sequences are LNHDA and SQIVND (reference sequence). The CDR3 contains 12 residues. Trimming pared 3 bases from V and 8 bases from J, leaving 7 bases between. The CDR3 loop reads CASSITGEKLFF. CDR3 coding DNA: TGTGCCAGTAGTATCACTGGAGAAAAACTGTTTTTT. The full variable domain, in which reference TRBV19 and TRBJ1-4 provide the parts outside the CDR3, is DGGITQSPKYLFRKEGQNVTLSCEQNLNHDAMYWYRQDPGQGLRLIYYSQIVNDFQKGDIAEGYSVSREKKESFPLTVTSAQKNPTAFYLCASSITGEKLFFGSGTQLSVL.

The rearrangement uses TRBV6-5 and TRBJ2-1; D might be TRBD2 (7 bases). Trimming left V 6 bases short and J 5 bases short, with 17 bases between. The V gene's germline CDR1 is MNHEY and CDR2 SVGAGI. The CDR3 is 15 amino acids. DNA for the CDR3: TGTGCCAGCAGCCCCCCGGGCGGGGGCCACAATGAGCAGTTCTTC. Its protein is CASSPPGGGHNEQFF.

This chain joins TRBV19 and TRBJ1-2, with 10 nucleotides matching TRBD1. Germline lookup yields CDR1 LNHDA and CDR2 SQIVND (reference sequence). After removal of 5 bases from V and 7 bases from J, the junction contained 13 bases not matched to a gene. The CDR3 spans 16 residues. CDR3 region: CASSVPGQGRLVGYTF. CDR3 nucleotides: TGTGCCAGTAGTGTACCGGGACAGGGGCGTTTAGTTGGCTACACCTTC.